This TCR beta chain was identified in a study of T cells after yellow fever vaccination. The V end was cut by 2 bases, the J end by 6 bases, with 5 bases between. Germline V gene data show CDR1 as LGHDT and CDR2 as YNNKEL (reference sequence). The CDR3 loop spans 12 amino acids. Universal primer sites and UMIs were introduced during 5'RACE template-switching synthesis of TCR cDNA. TCRdb reprocessed the 5' RACE reads via MiXCR and lists one record per CDR3 protein. The sample includes 300,000 or so distinct CDR3 sequences, about 10% seen only once; the top ten take around 3.4%. Details on this clonotype: Its antigen is unknown.

General study findings and limits: Reappearance after the booster was observed for most primary-vaccination clones (96% CD4, more than 70% CD8). A small proportion of clonotypes was detected in both the CD4 and CD8 compartments. The secondary T-cell response peaked on day 5, not day 15, but was weaker.

This TCR derives from a man aged 18 to 30 who received the YFV17D yellow fever vaccine. The gene calls are TRBV3-1 and TRBJ2-1, with D unresolved. The sample consisted of CD4+ T cells sorted from PBMCs, taken 5 days after the yellow fever booster vaccination. DNA of the CDR3: TGTGCCAGCAGCCAACGGAGCAATGAGCAGTTCTTC. Protein sequence: CASSQRSNEQFF.